This is a list of T cell receptor beta chains from one sample in a study of shared clonotypes between healthy human individuals. Libraries were prepared by immunoSEQ multiplex PCR; TCRdb keeps only in-frame clonotypes and omits some of them. The table has millions of clones, 85% to 95% seen once; the top ten hold 0.85% to 1.2%. Sequencing input: naive CD8+ T cells sorted from blood. The receptors derive from a man aged 18 to 29 in good health. CDR3s include the opening cysteine and the closing phenylalanine or tryptophan. A D gene is named only where the DNA matches it firmly. Clone size is stated in some rows and not others, as once, few, many or a class when expanded.

V gene: TRBV27; D gene: TRBD1; J gene: TRBJ1-2; clone size: once; CDR3 DNA: TGTGCCAGCAGTCCCGACAGGGACCTACTATGGGGCTACACCTTC; CDR3 protein: CASSPDRDLLWGYTF
V gene: TRBV5-4; D gene: -; J gene: TRBJ2-3; clone size: -; CDR3 DNA: TGTGCCAGCAGCCCCGGATCAATGTCGGACACAGATACGCAGTATTTT; CDR3 protein: CASSPGSMSDTDTQYF
V gene: TRBV5-6; D gene: TRBD1; J gene: TRBJ2-7; clone size: -; CDR3 DNA: TGTGCCAGCAGTTTCGGACAGGGCTTCGCCTACGAGCAGTACTTC; CDR3 protein: CASSFGQGFAYEQYF
V gene: TRBV2; D gene: -; J gene: TRBJ2-7; clone size: -; CDR3 DNA: TGTGCCAGAGGTACGGCTACAGCCCAGGGAGAGGGGCAGTACTTC; CDR3 protein: CARGTATAQGEGQYF
V gene: TRBV5-6; D gene: TRBD2; J gene: TRBJ2-7; clone size: -; CDR3 DNA: TGTGCCAGCACCGGGGGGGAGGTCTCCTACGAGCAGTACTTC; CDR3 protein: CASTGGEVSYEQYF
V gene: TRBV4-3; D gene: TRBD2; J gene: TRBJ2-1; clone size: -; CDR3 DNA: TGCGCCAGCAGCCAAGCACTGGCTAGCGGAATCTACAATGAGCAGTTCTTC; CDR3 protein: CASSQALASGIYNEQFF
V gene: TRBV7-9; D gene: -; J gene: TRBJ2-3; clone size: -; CDR3 DNA: TGTGCCAGCAGCTGGAATACTCGGAGCACAGATACGCAGTATTTT; CDR3 protein: CASSWNTRSTDTQYF
V gene: TRBV7-8; D gene: TRBD2; J gene: TRBJ2-5; clone size: -; CDR3 DNA: TGTGCCAGCAGCGTTAGCGGGGGGGCAGAGGAGACCCAGTACTTC; CDR3 protein: CASSVSGGAEETQYF
V gene: TRBV7-9; D gene: TRBD1; J gene: TRBJ2-5; clone size: -; CDR3 DNA: TGTGCCAGCAGCTTAACTGACAGGGTGGAGACCCAGTACTTC; CDR3 protein: CASSLTDRVETQYF
V gene: TRBV7-9; D gene: -; J gene: TRBJ2-1; clone size: -; CDR3 DNA: TGTGCCAGCAGCCCCCCGACTTTTGATGAGCAGTTCTTC; CDR3 protein: CASSPPTFDEQFF
V gene: TRBV5-6; D gene: -; J gene: TRBJ2-7; clone size: -; CDR3 DNA: TGTGCCAGCAGCTATGAGGGGGAGAGCTACGAGCAGTACTTC; CDR3 protein: CASSYEGESYEQYF
V gene: TRBV27; D gene: -; J gene: TRBJ2-7; clone size: -; CDR3 DNA: TGTGCCAGCAGTTTAGGTTACACCACCCTTTACGAGCAGTACTTC; CDR3 protein: CASSLGYTTLYEQYF
V gene: TRBV19; D gene: TRBD1; J gene: TRBJ1-5; clone size: -; CDR3 DNA: TGTGCCAGTAGTTCCCAGGGGGAACTCAATCAGCCCCAGCATTTT; CDR3 protein: CASSSQGELNQPQHF
V gene: TRBV12-2; D gene: -; J gene: TRBJ2-7; clone size: -; CDR3 DNA: TGTGCAAGTCGCTTCTTCCCCACCTACGAGCAGTACTTC; CDR3 protein: CASRFFPTYEQYF
V gene: TRBV13; D gene: -; J gene: TRBJ2-1; clone size: -; CDR3 DNA: TGTGCCAGCGAGGATAGCGGCCACTACAATGAGCAGTTCTTC; CDR3 protein: CASEDSGHYNEQFF
V gene: TRBV5-4; D gene: -; J gene: TRBJ2-7; clone size: -; CDR3 DNA: TGTGCCAGCAGCCCGGGGTGGGACGAGCAGTACTTC; CDR3 protein: CASSPGWDEQYF